Listed below are T cell receptor beta chains from one sample, sequenced in a study of blood T cell repertoires in COVID-19. Data came from immunoSEQ multiplex PCR; TCRdb stores just in-frame clones and leaves some out. Of some 390,000 clones listed, approximately 89% were seen once; the top ten hold about 2.3%. Sample: peripheral blood. Receptors originate from a woman aged 55 to 70 with COVID-19, enrolled during active disease. Both conserved end residues are trimmed from each CDR3.

V | CDR3
TRBV20-1 | SASQALYNEQF
TRBV28 | ASSFIQSTLGANVLT
TRBV24-1 | ATSDPRTGDYSGNTIY
TRBV7-9 | ASSLATGAGELF
TRBV10-1 | ASSAQGVPYEQY
TRBV19 | ASSQVRPGRLVDGANVLT
TRBV6-6 | ASSLQGRGNQPQH
TRBV7-9 | ASSLEVNGGYT
TRBV5-6 | ASRGQIDYEQY
TRBV29-1 | SVQGVVGEQY
TRBV12-3/TRBV12-4 | ASSSYRKSGYT
TRBV5-1 | ASSLAFATNEKLF
TRBV2 | ASGGQGSEQY
TRBV2 | ASTRTGGTEAF
TRBV4-1 | ASSQDRGLASVEQF
TRBV6-6 | ASSYSNQGGPQH
TRBV10-3 | AISEAEGSYNEQF
TRBV27 | ASSPLGHRAEKLF
TRBV19 | ASSARQGRMDEQY
TRBV3-1/TRBV3-2 | ASSPQGPRYNSPLH
TRBV6-4 | ASSDSGRGLLPQH
TRBV6-5 | ASMGQGAGELF
TRBV7-9 | ASSFGQSWTNYGYT
TRBV19 | ASSISGQGHYEQY
TRBV5-1 | ASSPDSYGYT
TRBV3-1/TRBV3-2 | ASSQVMGQGAYEQY
TRBV7-9 | ASSARDRGTEAF
TRBV6-2/TRBV6-3 | ASSTGTENQPQH
TRBV5-1 | ASSLADRGYGYT
TRBV6-6 | ASSYSGVGEKLF
TRBV7-6 | ASSQTQGNTIY
TRBV7-9 | ASSLVPGQGTNYGYT
TRBV21-1 | ATDTINQPQH
TRBV5-1 | ASSPDGGGPGDTQY
TRBV6-5 | ASSYLTSGGYEQY
TRBV2 | ASRASRTGTYEQY
TRBV6-1 | ASSETTGGSAKNIQY
TRBV29-1 | SVGASSYNEQF
TRBV7-8 | ASSLAQGGQGQPQH
TRBV4-1 | ASSPRPGTSYNEQF